The rows below give T cell receptor beta chains drawn from one sample of a study of cytomegalovirus exposure and HLA in healthy donors. Only in-frame clones appear in the TCRdb table, and some are missing; sequencing was by immunoSEQ multiplex PCR. The sample contains 200,000 or so clones, roughly 80% of which appear only once. The sequencing input was PBMCs. The receptor set was obtained from a man aged 25 to 45 in good health and CMV-seronegative. Both conserved end residues are part of each CDR3. D genes are given only for firm matches. Not every row has a clone size; where given, it reads once, few, many or a size class.

-	TRBV11-2	TRBD2	TRBJ2-5	TGTGCCAGCAGCTTGGGTGGGACTAACCAAGAGACCCAGTACTTC	CASSLGGTNQETQYF
-	TRBV5-6	TRBD1	TRBJ2-7	TGTGCCAGCAGCACAGGGACAGCGGACTACGAGCAGTACTTC	CASSTGTADYEQYF
-	TRBV4-2	-	TRBJ1-4	TGTGCCAGCAGCCGAATACAGGGCTCAGGCGAAAAACTGTTTTTT	CASSRIQGSGEKLFF
-	TRBV6-1	-	TRBJ1-1	TGTGCCAGCAGTGCGGGGGTGGGGGTGAACACTGAAGCTTTCTTT	CASSAGVGVNTEAFF
-	TRBV25-1	-	TRBJ2-3	TGTGCCAGCAGTGAAGGGCGGGTGGGCACAGATACGCAGTATTTT	CASSEGRVGTDTQYF
-	TRBV10-1	-	TRBJ2-7	TGCGCCAGCAGTGGGGGGCCCCTTCACGAGCAGTACTTC	CASSGGPLHEQYF
-	TRBV28	TRBD1	TRBJ1-2	TGTGCCAGCAGTTTATTAGGAGGGGGCCTCTATGGCTACACCTTC	CASSLLGGGLYGYTF
-	TRBV4-2	TRBD1	TRBJ2-2	TGTGCCAGCAGCCAAGCCACCGGGACAGGGGCGGACGGGGAGCTGTTTTTT	CASSQATGTGADGELFF
-	TRBV7-9	-	TRBJ1-6	TGTGCCAGCAGCCCCTCCGGGGAGCGTAATTCACCCCTCCACTTT	CASSPSGERNSPLHF
-	TRBV5-1	TRBD2	TRBJ2-3	TGCGCCAGCAGCTTGCCAGCGGGGGTCACAGATACGCAGTATTTT	CASSLPAGVTDTQYF
-	TRBV28	-	TRBJ1-2	TGTGCCAGCAGTTTGATGGGGCTGAGGCGCTACACCTTC	CASSLMGLRRYTF
-	TRBV29-1	-	TRBJ2-1	TGCAGCGTTGAGGGCCAGCTCAATGAGCAGTTCTTC	CSVEGQLNEQFF
once	TRBV7-3	TRBD1	TRBJ2-7	TGTGCCAGCAGCCGGGGACAGGGAAACGAGCAGTACTTC	CASSRGQGNEQYF
-	TRBV11-2	TRBD2	TRBJ2-1	TGTGCCAGCAGCTTAGCGGCGGGGGGGCACAATGAGCAGTTCTTC	CASSLAAGGHNEQFF
once	TRBV18	-	TRBJ2-1	TGTGCCAGCTCCCCGACTAGCTACAATGAGCAGTTCTTC	CASSPTSYNEQFF
-	TRBV9	-	TRBJ1-3	TGTGCCAGCAGCGTAGATTCCGGGGTAAACACCATATATTTT	CASSVDSGVNTIYF
-	TRBV6-5	TRBD1	TRBJ2-5	TGTGCCAGCAGCCCAGGGGGAAGGGAGACCCAGTACTTC	CASSPGGRETQYF
-	TRBV7-8	-	TRBJ2-3	TGTGCCAGCAGCCCGCGAAGTAGCGGATTCACAGATACGCAGTATTTT	CASSPRSSGFTDTQYF
-	TRBV29-1	TRBD2	TRBJ2-5	TGCAGCGTAACTAGCGGGGAGGCCCAGTACTTC	CSVTSGEAQYF
-	TRBV7-9	TRBD1	TRBJ1-2	TGTGCCAGCAGCACAGGGGGATGGGATGGCTACACCTTC	CASSTGGWDGYTF
-	TRBV30	-	TRBJ1-5	TGTGCCTGGTTTTACGGAGATCCAAATCAGCCCCAGCATTTT	CAWFYGDPNQPQHF
once	TRBV4-2	-	TRBJ2-7	TGTGCCAGCAGCCAAGATCAGGTGACAGATCCCTACGAGCAGTACTTC	CASSQDQVTDPYEQYF
-	TRBV6-1	-	TRBJ1-1	TGTGCCAGCAGTTCCGATCGTGGCGGCACTGAAGCTTTCTTT	CASSSDRGGTEAFF
-	TRBV7-2	TRBD1	TRBJ1-6	TGTGCCAGCAGCGATGGACAGGGTGTATATTCACCCCTCCACTTT	CASSDGQGVYSPLHF
once	TRBV4-1	-	TRBJ2-7	TGCGCCAGCAGCCAAGATGTCCCCGGGGGGCTGGTTCACGAGCAGTACTTC	CASSQDVPGGLVHEQYF
-	TRBV2	-	TRBJ1-5	TGTGCCAGCAGTACCCCCCAGGGATTTCAGCCCCAGCATTTT	CASSTPQGFQPQHF
-	TRBV4-3	-	TRBJ1-3	TGCGCCAGCAGCCCCGGGGGGCCCGGGGGAAACACCATATATTTT	CASSPGGPGGNTIYF
-	TRBV27	-	TRBJ2-7	TGTGCCAGCAGTGTACTGACGGGGGTGGGGGAGCAGTACTTC	CASSVLTGVGEQYF
-	TRBV29-1	TRBD1	TRBJ2-7	TGCAGCGTCCTACGAGGGGGCCGCTCGTACGAGCAGTACTTC	CSVLRGGRSYEQYF
-	TRBV9	-	TRBJ1-2	TGTGCCAGCAGCGGGGAGGCGGGCTACACCTTC	CASSGEAGYTF
-	TRBV18	-	TRBJ1-4	TGTGCCAGCTCACAGGGAGCGACTAATGAAAAACTGTTTTTT	CASSQGATNEKLFF
-	TRBV7-2	TRBD1	TRBJ1-2	TGTGCCAGCAGCTTCGACAGGGACTATGGCTACACCTTC	CASSFDRDYGYTF